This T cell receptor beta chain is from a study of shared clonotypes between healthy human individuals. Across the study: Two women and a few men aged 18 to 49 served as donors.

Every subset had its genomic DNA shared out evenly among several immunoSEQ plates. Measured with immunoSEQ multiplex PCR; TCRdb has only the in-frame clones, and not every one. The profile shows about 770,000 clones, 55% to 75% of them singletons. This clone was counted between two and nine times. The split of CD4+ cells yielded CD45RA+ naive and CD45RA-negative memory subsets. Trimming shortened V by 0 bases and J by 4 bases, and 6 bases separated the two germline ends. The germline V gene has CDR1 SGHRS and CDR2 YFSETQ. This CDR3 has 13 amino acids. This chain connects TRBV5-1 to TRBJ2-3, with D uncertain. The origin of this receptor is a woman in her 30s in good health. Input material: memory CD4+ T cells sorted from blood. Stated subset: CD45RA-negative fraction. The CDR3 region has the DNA TGCGCCAGCAGCTTGGGGTCGGCAGATACGCAGTATTTT. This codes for CASSLGSADTQYF.